Each of the 8 T cell receptor beta chains below was sequenced from the same sample in a study of cytomegalovirus exposure and HLA in healthy donors. PCR amplification relied on 60 Vbeta primers (plus 13 Jbeta primers). Generated by immunoSEQ multiplex PCR, the TCRdb table keeps only in-frame clones and is missing some. Seen here are approximately 80,000 clones, 63% observed once, and the top ten hold approximately 16%. The sample taken for sequencing was PBMCs. These receptors all come from a woman aged 40 to 50 in good health and CMV-seropositive.

The chain links TRBV28 to TRBJ1-2, with D possibly matching TRBD1 (5 bases). Trimming pared 4 bases from V and 2 bases from J, leaving 14 bases between. CDR3 size: 15 residues. In germline, CDR1 is MDHEN, CDR2 SYDVKM. The CDR3 is CASSSPSQANYGYTF. DNA for the CDR3: TGTGCCAGCAGTTCTCCTTCACAGGCCAACTATGGCTACACCTTC.

The rearrangement links TRBV7-9 to TRBJ2-1; D gene unclear. CDR1 is SEHNR and CDR2 is FQNEAQ in the germline V gene (reference sequence). The CDR3 totals 14 residues. Trimming pared 3 bases from V and 5 bases from J, leaving 11 bases between. The CDR3, as DNA: TGTGCCAGCAGCTTTGAGCTTGTTAACAATGAGCAGTTCTTC. Its translation: CASSFELVNNEQFF.

The chain couples TRBV5-1 to TRBJ1-5; 8 bases match TRBD1. Germline V gene sequence: CDR1 SGHRS, CDR2 YFSETQ. The CDR3 is made up of 14 amino acids. J was trimmed by 2 bases and V by 5 bases; bases with no gene match: 3. Here the CDR3 reads CASRPDRGNQPQHF. CDR3 DNA: TGCGCCAGCAGGCCGGACAGGGGCAATCAGCCCCAGCATTTT.

The chain links TRBV5-1 to TRBJ2-1, with TRBD2 identical over 10 bases. The germline V gene has CDR1 SGHRS and CDR2 YFSETQ. V lost 2 bases and J lost 4; bases outside the gene matches: 9. This CDR3 comprises 17 residues. As DNA, the CDR3 is TGCGCCAGCAGCTTCCTAGCGGGAGTCCCCGGGTACAATGAGCAGTTCTTC. Protein: CASSFLAGVPGYNEQFF. Using reference TRBV5-1 and TRBJ2-1 for the parts outside the CDR3, the full variable domain is KAGVTQTPRYLIKTRGQQVTLSCSPISGHRSVSWYQQTPGQGLQFLFEYFSETQRNKGNFPGRFSGRQFSNSRSEMNVSTLELGDSALYLCASSFLAGVPGYNEQFFGPGTRLTVL.

V gene TRBV30 combines with J gene TRBJ1-1; TRBD1 is a possible D gene (5 bases). The V end lost 3 bases, the J end lost 0 bases, and 11 bases lay between the germline ends. The length of the CDR3 is 14 residues. Germline V gene data show CDR1 as GTSNPN and CDR2 as SVGIG (reference sequence). Written as DNA, the CDR3 is TGTGCCTGGAGGACCGGGGGTATGAACACTGAAGCTTTCTTT. Its translation is CAWRTGGMNTEAFF. The full variable domain, rest sourced from reference TRBV30 and TRBJ1-1, is SQTIHQWPATLVQPVGSPLSLECTVEGTSNPNLYWYRQAAGRGLQLLFYSVGIGQISSEVPQNLSASRPQDRQFILSSKKLLLSDSGFYLCAWRTGGMNTEAFFGQGTRLTVV.

The chain is built from TRBV15 and TRBJ1-5, with D possibly being TRBD1 (5 bases). V gave up 0 bases and J gave up 8 bases, with 11 bases separating them. The CDR3 spans 14 residues. The germline CDR1 and CDR2 sequences are LNHNV and YYDKDF (reference sequence). CDR3 sequence: CATSRDKGLKPQHF. The CDR3 region has the DNA TGTGCCACCAGCAGAGATAAGGGGTTAAAGCCCCAGCATTTT.

This clone came up a few times. The chain carries TRBV7-9 and TRBJ2-1; tentatively, D is TRBD2 (6 bases). The CDR3 totals 15 residues. Trimming stripped 1 base from V and 8 bases from J, with 15 bases between. The germline CDR1 and CDR2 sequences are SEHNR and FQNEAQ (reference sequence). The CDR3 region is CASSLGVNGGHEQFF. CDR3 sequence (DNA): TGTGCCAGCAGCTTAGGGGTAAACGGAGGGCATGAGCAGTTCTTC.

The chain employs TRBV2 and TRBJ2-2; 7 positions agree with TRBD1. The V gene end was trimmed by 5 bases and the J gene end by 5 bases; junction bases not matched to a gene: 2. Germline loops: CDR1 SNHLY, CDR2 FYNNEI. The CDR3 consists of 13 residues. Written as DNA, the CDR3 is TGTGCCAGCAGTACGACAGGGACCGGGGAGCTGTTTTTT. The encoded protein is CASSTTGTGELFF.